The sequence of this T cell receptor (beta chain) was determined in a study of spatial heterogeneity in lung cancer. Study results and caveats: Resection saw ubiquitous expanded tumor TCRs appear in blood more than follow-up did.

This clonotype is medium-sized in the sample. The antigen is unknown. TCRdb reprocessed the 5' RACE reads via MiXCR and lists one record per CDR3 protein. The data hold roughly 8,000 distinct CDR3 sequences, with 7% to 10% observed a single time. Trimming cost V 0 bases and J 3 bases; bases outside gene matches: 2. The CDR3 spans 15 residues. The germline V gene has CDR1 SGHRS and CDR2 YFSETQ. Time point noted: sample taken at primary tumor resection. No cell sorting; template was whole RNA from tumor, lung tissue or PBMC. The approximately 78 donors had untreated early-stage non-small cell lung cancer.

The input for sequencing was PBMCs, taken at surgery. The V call is TRBV5-1, the J call TRBJ2-7, with 11 positions matching TRBD2. The TCR was taken from a female donor with early-stage non-small cell lung cancer. CDR3 DNA: TGCGCCAGCAGCTTGGATACTAGCGGGAGCTACGAGCAGTACTTC. This encodes CASSLDTSGSYEQYF.